A selection of T cell receptor beta chains follows, all from one sample in a study of shared clonotypes between healthy human individuals. Libraries were prepared by immunoSEQ multiplex PCR; TCRdb keeps only in-frame clonotypes and omits some of them. The top ten clones hold roughly 24% of a sample with 90,000 to 150,000 clones, roughly two thirds of them seen once. The sequenced material came from memory CD8+ T cells sorted from blood. The source is a woman aged 30 to 39 in good health. Both conserved end residues are part of each CDR3. A D gene is named only where the DNA matches it firmly. Clone size is given for some rows only: seen once, a few or many times, or a class if the clone is expanded.

size: .
V: TRBV15
D: TRBD2
J: TRBJ2-7
CDR3: CATSMSGSLPYEQYF
DNA: TGTGCCACCAGCATGAGCGGGAGTTTACCCTACGAGCAGTACTTC

size: .
V: TRBV19
D: .
J: TRBJ2-3
CDR3: CATRTGTDTQYF
DNA: TGTGCGACAAGGACAGGCACAGATACGCAGTATTTT

size: .
V: TRBV28
D: .
J: TRBJ1-2
CDR3: CASSLDRSGANYGYTF
DNA: TGTGCCAGCAGTTTAGACAGGTCTGGAGCTAACTATGGCTACACCTTC

size: .
V: TRBV10-3
D: TRBD2
J: TRBJ2-7
CDR3: CAIGLAAYEQYF
DNA: TGTGCCATCGGACTAGCGGCCTACGAGCAGTACTTC

size: once
V: TRBV29-1
D: .
J: TRBJ2-1
CDR3: CSTHAGLGNEQFF
DNA: TGCAGCACCCACGCGGGACTTGGCAATGAGCAGTTCTTC

size: .
V: TRBV4-1
D: .
J: TRBJ1-1
CDR3: CASSQGRRGTEAFF
DNA: TGCGCCAGCAGCCAAGGGCGAAGGGGAACTGAAGCTTTCTTT

size: .
V: TRBV19
D: .
J: TRBJ2-7
CDR3: CASSISVSYEQYF
DNA: TGTGCCAGTAGTATCTCGGTATCCTACGAGCAGTACTTC

size: .
V: TRBV9
D: .
J: TRBJ2-1
CDR3: CASRSNNEQFF
DNA: TGTGCCAGCAGAAGTAACAATGAGCAGTTCTTC

size: .
V: TRBV4-1
D: TRBD2
J: TRBJ2-5
CDR3: CASSQEGGLAQETQYF
DNA: TGCGCCAGCAGCCAAGAGGGGGGACTAGCCCAAGAGACCCAGTACTTC

size: large
V: TRBV15
D: .
J: TRBJ2-2
CDR3: CATSSRQVTGELFF
DNA: TGTGCCACCAGCAGCCGACAGGTCACCGGGGAGCTGTTTTTT

size: .
V: TRBV28
D: .
J: TRBJ2-7
CDR3: CASSHSYEQYF
DNA: TGTGCCAGCAGTCACAGCTACGAGCAGTACTTC

size: .
V: TRBV10-3
D: TRBD2
J: TRBJ2-2
CDR3: CAIGEIAGSGGELFF
DNA: TGTGCCATCGGCGAAATAGCGGGATCGGGCGGGGAGCTGTTTTTT

size: .
V: TRBV5-1
D: .
J: TRBJ2-3
CDR3: CASSLQVLYTDTQYF
DNA: TGCGCCAGCAGCTTGCAGGTGCTTTACACAGATACGCAGTATTTT

size: few
V: TRBV7-9
D: TRBD1
J: TRBJ1-4
CDR3: CASSPPRTGGGEKLFF
DNA: TGTGCCAGCAGCCCACCTAGGACAGGGGGCGGTGAAAAACTGTTTTTT

size: .
V: TRBV7-9
D: TRBD2
J: TRBJ2-5
CDR3: CASSQGTSGRQETQYF
DNA: TGTGCCAGCAGCCAAGGGACTAGCGGGAGACAAGAGACCCAGTACTTC

size: .
V: TRBV11-2
D: .
J: TRBJ2-2
CDR3: CASSYTGTGELFF
DNA: TGTGCCAGCAGTTACACAGGGACCGGGGAGCTGTTTTTT

size: .
V: TRBV27
D: .
J: TRBJ2-1
CDR3: CASSFPTGEQFF
DNA: TGTGCCAGCAGTTTCCCCACGGGTGAGCAGTTCTTC

size: .
V: TRBV11-2
D: TRBD2
J: TRBJ2-5
CDR3: CASSSRTSGSQETQYF
DNA: TGTGCCAGCAGCTCCCGGACTAGCGGTTCCCAAGAGACCCAGTACTTC

size: .
V: TRBV7-9
D: .
J: TRBJ1-1
CDR3: CASSLGGSEAFF
DNA: TGTGCCAGCAGCTTGGGCGGCTCTGAAGCTTTCTTT

size: .
V: TRBV5-4
D: TRBD1
J: TRBJ2-2
CDR3: CASSSGPPGQGNTGELFF
DNA: TGTGCCAGCAGCTCCGGACCTCCGGGACAGGGGAATACCGGGGAGCTGTTTTTT

size: many
V: TRBV6-4
D: .
J: TRBJ1-5
CDR3: CASSGDSNQPQHF
DNA: TGTGCCAGCAGCGGGGATAGCAATCAGCCCCAGCATTTT

size: .
V: TRBV7-6
D: .
J: TRBJ1-4
CDR3: CASSLGSGGREKLFF
DNA: TGTGCCAGCAGCTTAGGGTCGGGGGGGCGTGAAAAACTGTTTTTT

size: .
V: TRBV5-6
D: .
J: TRBJ2-3
CDR3: CASSLATGGITDTQYF
DNA: TGTGCCAGCAGCTTGGCGACCGGGGGAATCACAGATACGCAGTATTTT

size: .
V: TRBV5-1
D: .
J: TRBJ1-2
CDR3: CASSLGGVVNSNYGYTF
DNA: TGCGCCAGCAGCTTAGGAGGTGTAGTGAACTCAAACTATGGCTACACCTTC

size: .
V: TRBV28
D: .
J: TRBJ2-6
CDR3: CASSLSSYREASGANVLTF
DNA: TGTGCCAGCAGTTTAAGCTCTTACAGGGAGGCCTCTGGGGCCAACGTCCTGACTTTC

size: .
V: TRBV28
D: .
J: TRBJ2-7
CDR3: CASSFRATFYEQYF
DNA: TGTGCCAGCAGTTTCCGAGCGACATTCTACGAGCAGTACTTC

size: .
V: TRBV11-2
D: .
J: TRBJ1-2
CDR3: CASSLKSQRANYGYTF
DNA: TGTGCCAGCAGCTTAAAGTCGCAGAGAGCTAACTATGGCTACACCTTC

size: .
V: TRBV2
D: .
J: TRBJ2-1
CDR3: CASSDLGGRYNEQFF
DNA: TGTGCCAGCAGTGATTTAGGGGGTCGCTACAATGAGCAGTTCTTC

size: few
V: TRBV19
D: .
J: TRBJ1-1
CDR3: CASSARLGEAFF
DNA: TGTGCCAGTAGTGCCCGCTTAGGTGAAGCTTTCTTT

size: many
V: TRBV30
D: TRBD1
J: TRBJ1-1
CDR3: CAWNQGAITEAFF
DNA: TGTGCCTGGAACCAGGGGGCAATCACTGAAGCTTTCTTT

size: few
V: TRBV29-1
D: .
J: TRBJ1-2
CDR3: CSVRVNDGYTF
DNA: TGCAGCGTTAGGGTCAACGATGGCTACACCTTC

size: .
V: TRBV5-1
D: .
J: TRBJ1-2
CDR3: CASSRKDSYGYTF
DNA: TGCGCCAGCAGCCGCAAGGACAGCTATGGCTACACCTTC

size: .
V: TRBV27
D: .
J: TRBJ2-7
CDR3: CASSLQPVPTYEQYF
DNA: TGTGCCAGCAGTTTACAACCAGTTCCTACCTACGAGCAGTACTTC

size: once
V: TRBV11-3
D: TRBD2
J: TRBJ2-1
CDR3: CASSLAGTSGREEQFF
DNA: TGTGCCAGCAGCTTAGCGGGGACTAGCGGGAGGGAGGAGCAGTTCTTC

size: .
V: TRBV19
D: .
J: TRBJ2-7
CDR3: CASSTPGGSPYPYEQYF
DNA: TGTGCCAGTAGTACCCCTGGGGGTAGCCCATATCCATACGAGCAGTACTTC

size: .
V: TRBV6-4
D: .
J: TRBJ1-2
CDR3: CASQARGLHGYTF
DNA: TGTGCCAGCCAGGCCCGGGGCTTACACGGCTACACCTTC

size: .
V: TRBV2
D: TRBD2
J: TRBJ2-7
CDR3: CASTLLTSGPYEQYF
DNA: TGTGCCAGCACCCTGCTGACTAGCGGTCCTTACGAGCAGTACTTC

size: .
V: TRBV10-3
D: .
J: TRBJ2-2
CDR3: CATAGTPVNTGELFF
DNA: TGTGCCACCGCCGGGACGCCGGTTAACACCGGGGAGCTGTTTTTT

size: .
V: TRBV7-9
D: TRBD2
J: TRBJ2-1
CDR3: CASSSSGRLYEQFF
DNA: TGTGCCAGCAGCTCTAGCGGGAGGCTATATGAGCAGTTCTTC

size: .
V: TRBV25-1
D: TRBD2
J: TRBJ2-5
CDR3: CASSENSAGGSHETQYF
DNA: TGTGCCAGCAGTGAAAATAGTGCGGGAGGGTCGCACGAGACCCAGTACTTC

size: large
V: TRBV5-1
D: .
J: TRBJ2-3
CDR3: CATGSGDASTDTQYF
DNA: TGCGCCACCGGCTCAGGGGATGCTAGCACAGATACGCAGTATTTT

size: .
V: TRBV25-1
D: .
J: TRBJ2-7
CDR3: CASSGHNPPDTFYEQYF
DNA: TGTGCCAGCAGTGGACACAACCCTCCCGACACTTTCTACGAGCAGTACTTC

size: .
V: TRBV7-9
D: .
J: TRBJ2-1
CDR3: CASSLAATNEQFF
DNA: TGTGCCAGCAGCTTAGCGGCGACGAATGAGCAGTTCTTC

size: .
V: TRBV2
D: .
J: TRBJ2-7
CDR3: CASSLQLGYEQYF
DNA: TGTGCCAGCAGTCTCCAGTTGGGCTACGAGCAGTACTTC

size: .
V: TRBV5-4
D: .
J: TRBJ1-2
CDR3: CASSRTENAGYTF
DNA: TGTGCCAGCAGCCGAACCGAGAACGCCGGCTACACCTTC

size: .
V: TRBV27
D: .
J: TRBJ1-1
CDR3: CASSLYNVPNTEAFF
DNA: TGTGCCAGCAGTTTATACAACGTACCGAACACTGAAGCTTTCTTT

size: .
V: TRBV6-5
D: TRBD2
J: TRBJ2-1
CDR3: CASGLAGGRYEQFF
DNA: TGTGCCAGCGGACTAGCGGGAGGGAGGTATGAGCAGTTCTTC

size: .
V: TRBV27
D: TRBD2
J: TRBJ2-3
CDR3: CASSLQTSAFTDTQYF
DNA: TGTGCCAGCAGTCTACAGACTAGCGCTTTCACAGATACGCAGTATTTT

size: once
V: TRBV27
D: .
J: TRBJ2-2
CDR3: CASSLSPPTGWNTGELFF
DNA: TGTGCCAGCAGTTTATCTCCCCCAACGGGATGGAACACCGGGGAGCTGTTTTTT

size: .
V: TRBV10-3
D: .
J: TRBJ2-7
CDR3: CAISDTSGSSSYEQYF
DNA: TGTGCCATCAGTGATACTTCTGGGAGTAGCTCCTACGAGCAGTACTTC

size: few
V: TRBV6-1
D: .
J: TRBJ2-1
CDR3: CASSESRGLAYNEQFF
DNA: TGTGCCAGCAGTGAAAGTAGGGGGTTGGCCTACAATGAGCAGTTCTTC

size: .
V: TRBV28
D: TRBD1
J: TRBJ2-7
CDR3: CASTQAGGSYEQYF
DNA: TGTGCCAGCACCCAGGCAGGGGGTTCCTACGAGCAGTACTTC